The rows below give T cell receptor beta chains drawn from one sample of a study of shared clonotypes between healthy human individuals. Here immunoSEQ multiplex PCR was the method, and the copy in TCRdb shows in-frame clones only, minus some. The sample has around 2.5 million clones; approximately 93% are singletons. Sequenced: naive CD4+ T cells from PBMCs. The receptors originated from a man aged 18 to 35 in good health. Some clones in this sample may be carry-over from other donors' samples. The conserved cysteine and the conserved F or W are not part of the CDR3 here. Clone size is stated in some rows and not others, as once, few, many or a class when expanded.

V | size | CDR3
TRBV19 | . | ASSRGDSNYGYT
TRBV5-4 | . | ASSVGQSRDQPQH
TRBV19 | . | ASRTTGTPTRDTEAF
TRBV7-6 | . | ASSLLADSLSGELF
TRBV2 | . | ASSPSLRSHNEQF
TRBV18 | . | ASSPTYNQPQH
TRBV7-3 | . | ASSLNDYTDTQY
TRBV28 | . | ASRPPGLAGVEQY
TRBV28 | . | ASSFGEGGAEAF
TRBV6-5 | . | ASGSDPQSSYEQY
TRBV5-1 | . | ASSLTGGNRDQPQH
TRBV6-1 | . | ASSRTVYQETQY
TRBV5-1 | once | ASSLVIGGSYEQY
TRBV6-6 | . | ASSKQGSANTEAF
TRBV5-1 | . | ASSPGTSGRAYNEQF
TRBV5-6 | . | ASSSGRRDQYTGELF
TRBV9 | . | ASSVGTNGQETQY
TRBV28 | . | ASSLYGREQY
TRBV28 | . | ASSSPPGTGANVLT
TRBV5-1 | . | ASSSQRTDTQY